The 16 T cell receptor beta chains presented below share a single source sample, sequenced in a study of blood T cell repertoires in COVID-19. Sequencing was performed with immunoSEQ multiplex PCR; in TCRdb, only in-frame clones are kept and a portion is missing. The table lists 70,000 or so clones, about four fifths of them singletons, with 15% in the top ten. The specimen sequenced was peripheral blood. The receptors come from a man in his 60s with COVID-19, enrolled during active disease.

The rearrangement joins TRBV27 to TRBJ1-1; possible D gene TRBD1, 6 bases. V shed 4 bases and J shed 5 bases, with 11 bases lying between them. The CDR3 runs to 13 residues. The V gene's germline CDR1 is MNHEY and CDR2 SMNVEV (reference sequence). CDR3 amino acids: CASSYRVGTEAFF. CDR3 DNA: TGTGCCAGCAGTTACAGGGTGGGGACTGAAGCTTTCTTT.

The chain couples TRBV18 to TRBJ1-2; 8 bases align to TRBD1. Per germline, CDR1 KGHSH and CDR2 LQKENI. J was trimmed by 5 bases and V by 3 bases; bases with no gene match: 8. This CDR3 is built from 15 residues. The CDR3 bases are TGTGCCAGCTCACCGGACAGGGCCTCCCGTTATGGCTACACCTTC. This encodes CASSPDRASRYGYTF.

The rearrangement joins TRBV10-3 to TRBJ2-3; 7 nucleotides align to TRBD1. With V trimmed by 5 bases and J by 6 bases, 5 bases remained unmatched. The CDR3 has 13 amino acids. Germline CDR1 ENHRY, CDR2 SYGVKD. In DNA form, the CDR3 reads TGTGCCATCAGTCCCGACAGGGAGGATACGCAGTATTTT. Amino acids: CAISPDREDTQYF.

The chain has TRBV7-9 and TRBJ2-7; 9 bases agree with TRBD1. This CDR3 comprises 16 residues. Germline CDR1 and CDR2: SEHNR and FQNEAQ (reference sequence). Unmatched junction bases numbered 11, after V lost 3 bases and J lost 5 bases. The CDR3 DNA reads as TGTGCCAGCAGCTTTAGGCCGGGACAGGGCTTTCACGAGCAGTACTTC. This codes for CASSFRPGQGFHEQYF.

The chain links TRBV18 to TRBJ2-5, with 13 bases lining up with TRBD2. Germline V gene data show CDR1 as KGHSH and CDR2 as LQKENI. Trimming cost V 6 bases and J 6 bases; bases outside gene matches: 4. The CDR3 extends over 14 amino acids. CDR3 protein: CASSSGLAGKTQYF. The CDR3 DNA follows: TGTGCCAGCTCCTCGGGACTAGCGGGAAAGACCCAGTACTTC. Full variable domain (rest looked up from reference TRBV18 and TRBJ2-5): NAGVMQNPRHLVRRRGQEARLRCSPMKGHSHVYWYRQLPEEGLKFMVYLQKENIIDESGMPKERFSAEFPKEGPSILRIQQVVRGDSAAYFCASSSGLAGKTQYFGPGTRLLVL.

CDR3 coding DNA: TGCAGCGTTGAGGTAGCGTCTAACTATGGCTACACCTTC. Its protein is CSVEVASNYGYTF. V usage is TRBV29-1 and J usage is TRBJ1-2; D uncertain. The CDR3 consists of 13 residues. The germline CDR1 and CDR2 sequences are SQVTM and ANQGSEA. Trimming took off 3 bases at V and 0 bases at J, with 8 bases between the two ends.

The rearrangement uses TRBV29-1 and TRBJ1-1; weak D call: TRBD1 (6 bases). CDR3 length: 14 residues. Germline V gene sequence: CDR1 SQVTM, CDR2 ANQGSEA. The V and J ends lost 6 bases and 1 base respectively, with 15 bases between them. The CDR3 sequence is CSVAPGHSNTEAFF. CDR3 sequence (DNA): TGCAGCGTGGCACCGGGACATTCGAACACTGAAGCTTTCTTT.

The CDR3 is CATSREVAGVYEQYF. As DNA, the CDR3 is TGTGCCACCAGCAGAGAAGTAGCAGGGGTCTACGAGCAGTACTTC. The chain joins TRBV15 to TRBJ2-7, with D possibly TRBD1 on 6 matching bases. The germline V and J ends were trimmed by 0 bases and 3 bases, with 12 bases remaining between them. The CDR3 length is 15 residues. Germline assignment: CDR1 LNHNV and CDR2 YYDKDF (reference sequence).

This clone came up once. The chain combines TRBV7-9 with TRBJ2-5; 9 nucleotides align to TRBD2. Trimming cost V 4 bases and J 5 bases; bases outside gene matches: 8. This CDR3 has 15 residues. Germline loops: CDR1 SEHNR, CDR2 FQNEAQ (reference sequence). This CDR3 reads CASSSRRGGVETQYF. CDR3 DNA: TGTGCCAGCAGCTCCCGGCGGGGGGGAGTGGAGACCCAGTACTTC.

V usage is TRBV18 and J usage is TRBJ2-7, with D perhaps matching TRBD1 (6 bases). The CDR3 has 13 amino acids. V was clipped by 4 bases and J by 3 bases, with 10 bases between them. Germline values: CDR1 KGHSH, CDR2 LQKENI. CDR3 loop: CASSRDMDYEQYF. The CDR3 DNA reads TGTGCCAGCTCACGGGACATGGACTACGAGCAGTACTTC. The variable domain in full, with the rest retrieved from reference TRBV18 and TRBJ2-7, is NAGVMQNPRHLVRRRGQEARLRCSPMKGHSHVYWYRQLPEEGLKFMVYLQKENIIDESGMPKERFSAEFPKEGPSILRIQQVVRGDSAAYFCASSRDMDYEQYFGPGTRLTVT.

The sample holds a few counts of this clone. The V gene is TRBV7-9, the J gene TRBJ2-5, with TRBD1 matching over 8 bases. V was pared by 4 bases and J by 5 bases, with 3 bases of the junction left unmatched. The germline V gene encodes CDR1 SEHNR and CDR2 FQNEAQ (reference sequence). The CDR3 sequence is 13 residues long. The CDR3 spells CASSSRGPETQYF. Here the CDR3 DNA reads TGTGCCAGCAGCTCCAGGGGGCCGGAGACCCAGTACTTC.

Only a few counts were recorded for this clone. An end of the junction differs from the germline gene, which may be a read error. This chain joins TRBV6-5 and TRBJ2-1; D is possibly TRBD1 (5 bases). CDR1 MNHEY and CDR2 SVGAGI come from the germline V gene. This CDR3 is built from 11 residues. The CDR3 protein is CASSQGTEEFF. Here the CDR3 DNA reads TGTGCCAGCAGTCAGGGCACTGAGGAGTTCTTC.

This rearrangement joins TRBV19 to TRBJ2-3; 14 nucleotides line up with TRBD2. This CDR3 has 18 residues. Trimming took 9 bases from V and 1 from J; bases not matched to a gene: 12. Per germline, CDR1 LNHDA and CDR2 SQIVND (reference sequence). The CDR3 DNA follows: TGTGCCAGCCCCGGGACTAGCGGGAGCGTGGTAGGCACAGATACGCAGTATTTT. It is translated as CASPGTSGSVVGTDTQYF.

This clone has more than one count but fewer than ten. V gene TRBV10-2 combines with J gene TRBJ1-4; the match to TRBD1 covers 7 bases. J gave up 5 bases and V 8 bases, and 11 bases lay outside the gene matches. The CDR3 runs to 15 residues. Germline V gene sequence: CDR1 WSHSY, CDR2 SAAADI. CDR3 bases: TGCGCCAGCTCGGACACAGGGGCCTTCAATGAAAAACTGTTTTTT. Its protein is CASSDTGAFNEKLFF.

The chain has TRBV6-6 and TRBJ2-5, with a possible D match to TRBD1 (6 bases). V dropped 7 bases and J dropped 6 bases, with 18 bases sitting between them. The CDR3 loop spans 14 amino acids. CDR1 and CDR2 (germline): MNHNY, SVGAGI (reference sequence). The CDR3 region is CASNMQTGLQTQYF. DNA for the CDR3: TGTGCCAGCAATATGCAAACAGGGTTGCAGACCCAGTACTTC.

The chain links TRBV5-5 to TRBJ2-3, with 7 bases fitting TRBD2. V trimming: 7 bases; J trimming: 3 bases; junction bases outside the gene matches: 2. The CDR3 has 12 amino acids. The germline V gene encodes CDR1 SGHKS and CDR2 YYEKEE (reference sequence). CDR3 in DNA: TGTGCCAGCGGGGGGGAAACAGATACGCAGTATTTT. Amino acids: CASGGETDTQYF.